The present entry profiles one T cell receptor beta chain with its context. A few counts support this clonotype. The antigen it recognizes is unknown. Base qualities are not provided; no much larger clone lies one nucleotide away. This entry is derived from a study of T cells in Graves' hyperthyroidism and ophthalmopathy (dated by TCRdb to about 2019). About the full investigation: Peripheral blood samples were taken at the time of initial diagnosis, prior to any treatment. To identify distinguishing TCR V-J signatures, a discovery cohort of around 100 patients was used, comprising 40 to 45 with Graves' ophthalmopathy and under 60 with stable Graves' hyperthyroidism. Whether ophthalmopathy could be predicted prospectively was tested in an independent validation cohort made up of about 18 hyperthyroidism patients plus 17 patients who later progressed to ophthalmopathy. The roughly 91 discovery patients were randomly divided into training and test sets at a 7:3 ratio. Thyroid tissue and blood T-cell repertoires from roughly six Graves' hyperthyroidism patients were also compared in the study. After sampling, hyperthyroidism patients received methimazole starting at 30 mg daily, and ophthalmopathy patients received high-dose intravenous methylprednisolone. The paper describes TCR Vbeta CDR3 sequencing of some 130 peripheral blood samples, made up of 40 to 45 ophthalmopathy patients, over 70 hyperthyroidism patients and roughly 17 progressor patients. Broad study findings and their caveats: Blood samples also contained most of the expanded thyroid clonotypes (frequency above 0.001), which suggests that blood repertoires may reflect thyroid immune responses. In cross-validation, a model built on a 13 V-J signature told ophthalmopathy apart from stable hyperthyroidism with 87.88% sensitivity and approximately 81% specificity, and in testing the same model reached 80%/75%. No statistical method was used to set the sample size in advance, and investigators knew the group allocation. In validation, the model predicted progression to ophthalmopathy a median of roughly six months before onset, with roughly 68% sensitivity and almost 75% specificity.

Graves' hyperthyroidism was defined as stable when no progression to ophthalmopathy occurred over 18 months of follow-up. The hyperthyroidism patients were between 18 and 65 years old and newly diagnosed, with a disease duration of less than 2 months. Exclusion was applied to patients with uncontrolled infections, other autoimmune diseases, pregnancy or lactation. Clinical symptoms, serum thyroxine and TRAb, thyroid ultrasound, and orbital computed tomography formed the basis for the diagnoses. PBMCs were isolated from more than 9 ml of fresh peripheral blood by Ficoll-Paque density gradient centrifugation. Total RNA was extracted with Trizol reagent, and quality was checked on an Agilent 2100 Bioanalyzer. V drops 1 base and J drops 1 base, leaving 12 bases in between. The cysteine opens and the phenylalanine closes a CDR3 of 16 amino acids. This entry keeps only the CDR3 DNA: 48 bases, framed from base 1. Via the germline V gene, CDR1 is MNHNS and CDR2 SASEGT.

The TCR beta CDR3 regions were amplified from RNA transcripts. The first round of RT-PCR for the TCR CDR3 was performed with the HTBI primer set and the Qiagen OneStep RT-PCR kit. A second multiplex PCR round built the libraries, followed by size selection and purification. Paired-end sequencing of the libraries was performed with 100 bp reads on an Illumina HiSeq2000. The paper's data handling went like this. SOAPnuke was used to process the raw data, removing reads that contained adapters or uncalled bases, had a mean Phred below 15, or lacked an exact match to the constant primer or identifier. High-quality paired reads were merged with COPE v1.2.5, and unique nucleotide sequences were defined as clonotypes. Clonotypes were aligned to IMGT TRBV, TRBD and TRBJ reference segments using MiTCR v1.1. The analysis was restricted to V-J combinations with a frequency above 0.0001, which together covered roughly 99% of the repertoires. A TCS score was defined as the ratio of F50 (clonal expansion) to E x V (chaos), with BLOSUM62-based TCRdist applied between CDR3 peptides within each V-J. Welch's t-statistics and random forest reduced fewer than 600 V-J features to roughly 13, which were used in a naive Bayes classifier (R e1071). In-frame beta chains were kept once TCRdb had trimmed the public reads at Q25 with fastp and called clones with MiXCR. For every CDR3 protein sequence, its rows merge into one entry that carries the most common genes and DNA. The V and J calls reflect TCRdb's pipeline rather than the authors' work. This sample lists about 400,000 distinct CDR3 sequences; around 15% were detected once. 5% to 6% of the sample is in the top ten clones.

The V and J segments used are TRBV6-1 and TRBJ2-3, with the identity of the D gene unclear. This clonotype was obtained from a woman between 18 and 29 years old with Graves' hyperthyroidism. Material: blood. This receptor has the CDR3 CASSEGNVRGTDTQYF. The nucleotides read TGTGCCAGCAGTGAAGGAAACGTTAGAGGCACAGATACGCAGTATTTT.